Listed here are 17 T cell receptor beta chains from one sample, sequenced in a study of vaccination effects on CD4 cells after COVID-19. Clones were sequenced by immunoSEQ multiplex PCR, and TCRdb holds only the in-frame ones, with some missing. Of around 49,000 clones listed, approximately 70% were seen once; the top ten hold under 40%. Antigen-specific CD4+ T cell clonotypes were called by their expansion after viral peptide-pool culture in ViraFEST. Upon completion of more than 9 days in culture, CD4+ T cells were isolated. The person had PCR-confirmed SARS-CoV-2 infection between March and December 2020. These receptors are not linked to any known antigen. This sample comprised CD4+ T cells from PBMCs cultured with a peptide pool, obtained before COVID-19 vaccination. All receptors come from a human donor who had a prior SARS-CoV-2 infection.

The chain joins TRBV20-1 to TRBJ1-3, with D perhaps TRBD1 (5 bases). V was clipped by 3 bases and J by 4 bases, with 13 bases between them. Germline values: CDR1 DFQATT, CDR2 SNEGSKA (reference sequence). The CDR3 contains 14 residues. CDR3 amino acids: CSASDVGGGNTIYF. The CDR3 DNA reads TGCAGTGCTAGTGATGTCGGGGGAGGAAACACCATATATTTT.

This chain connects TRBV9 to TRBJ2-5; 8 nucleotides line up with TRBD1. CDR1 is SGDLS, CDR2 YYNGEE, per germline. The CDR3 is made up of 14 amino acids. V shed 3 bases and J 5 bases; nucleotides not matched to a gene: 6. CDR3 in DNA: TGTGCCAGCAGCGCCGGACAGGGTGAGGAGACCCAGTACTTC. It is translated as CASSAGQGEETQYF.

CDR3: CSASPTETQYF. In nucleotides, the CDR3 is TGCAGTGCTAGCCCCACAGAGACCCAGTACTTC. This chain uses TRBV20-1 with TRBJ2-5, with unresolved D. Trimming removed 3 bases from V and 4 bases from J, with 6 bases in between. The CDR3 extends over 11 amino acids. Germline lookup yields CDR1 DFQATT and CDR2 SNEGSKA (reference sequence).

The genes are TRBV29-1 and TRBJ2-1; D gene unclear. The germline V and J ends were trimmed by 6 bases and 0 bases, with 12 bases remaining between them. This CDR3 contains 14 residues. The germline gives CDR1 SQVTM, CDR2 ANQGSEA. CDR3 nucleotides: TGCAGCGTCCTGAGCGCGAGCTCCTACAATGAGCAGTTCTTC. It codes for CSVLSASSYNEQFF.

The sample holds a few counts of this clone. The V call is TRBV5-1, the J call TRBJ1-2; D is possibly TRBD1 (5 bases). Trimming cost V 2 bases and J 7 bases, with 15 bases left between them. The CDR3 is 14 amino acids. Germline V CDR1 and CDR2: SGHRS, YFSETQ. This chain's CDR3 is CASSFPGGGSGYTF. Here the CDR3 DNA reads TGCGCCAGCAGCTTCCCAGGTGGGGGTAGTGGCTACACCTTC.

CDR3 region: CASSLLVGRSTDTQYF. The CDR3, as DNA: TGTGCCAGCAGCTTGTTGGTGGGCCGAAGCACAGATACGCAGTATTTT. J is TRBJ2-3 and V is TRBV5-6; D is unclear. V dropped 1 base and J dropped 0 bases, with 12 bases sitting between them. This CDR3 region has 16 residues. CDR1 is SGHDT and CDR2 is YYEEEE in the germline V gene.

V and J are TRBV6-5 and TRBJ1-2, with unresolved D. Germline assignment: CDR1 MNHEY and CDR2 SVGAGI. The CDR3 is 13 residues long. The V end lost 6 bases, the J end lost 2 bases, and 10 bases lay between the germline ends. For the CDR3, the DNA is TGTGCCAGCAGACCAGACGGAAACTATGGCTACACCTTC. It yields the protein CASRPDGNYGYTF.

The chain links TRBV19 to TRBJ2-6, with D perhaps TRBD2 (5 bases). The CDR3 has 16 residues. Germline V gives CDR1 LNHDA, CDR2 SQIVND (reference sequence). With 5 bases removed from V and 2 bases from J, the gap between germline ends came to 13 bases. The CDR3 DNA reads TGTGCCAGTAGTCTACACGGGATGCCTGGGGCCAACGTCCTGACTTTC. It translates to CASSLHGMPGANVLTF.

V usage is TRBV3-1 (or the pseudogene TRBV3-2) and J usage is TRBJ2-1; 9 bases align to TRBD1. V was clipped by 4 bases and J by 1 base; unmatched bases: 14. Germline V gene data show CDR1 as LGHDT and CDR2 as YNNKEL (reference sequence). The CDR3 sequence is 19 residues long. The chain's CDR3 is CASSRTPPGQGRSYNEQFF. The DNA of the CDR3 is TGTGCCAGCAGCCGCACCCCACCGGGACAGGGAAGGTCCTACAATGAGCAGTTCTTC.

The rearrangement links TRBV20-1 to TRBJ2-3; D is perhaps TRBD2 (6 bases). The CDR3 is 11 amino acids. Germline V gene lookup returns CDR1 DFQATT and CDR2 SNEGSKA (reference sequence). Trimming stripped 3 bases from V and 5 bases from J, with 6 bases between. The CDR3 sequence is CSASGRDTQYF. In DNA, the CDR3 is TGCAGTGCTAGCGGGAGAGATACGCAGTATTTT.

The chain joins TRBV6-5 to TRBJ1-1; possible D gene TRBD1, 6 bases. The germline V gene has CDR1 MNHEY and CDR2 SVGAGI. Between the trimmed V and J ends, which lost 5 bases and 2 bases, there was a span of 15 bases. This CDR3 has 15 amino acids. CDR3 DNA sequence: TGTGCCAGCAGTAAAAACCGGGACACCAACACTGAAGCTTTCTTT. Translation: CASSKNRDTNTEAFF.

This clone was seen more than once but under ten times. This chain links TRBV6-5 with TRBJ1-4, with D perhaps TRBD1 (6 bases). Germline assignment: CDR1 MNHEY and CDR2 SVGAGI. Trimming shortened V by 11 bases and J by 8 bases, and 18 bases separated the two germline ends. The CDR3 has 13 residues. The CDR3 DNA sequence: TGTGCCGCAGGACAGTCCGCCAAGGAAAAACTGTTTTTT. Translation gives CAAGQSAKEKLFF.

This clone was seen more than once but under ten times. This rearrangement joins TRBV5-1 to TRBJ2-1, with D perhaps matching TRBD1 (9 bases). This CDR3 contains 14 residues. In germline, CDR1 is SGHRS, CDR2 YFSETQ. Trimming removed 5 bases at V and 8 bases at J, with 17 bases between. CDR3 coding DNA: TGCGCCAGCAGGGGGACAGGGACTAGACATGAGCAGTTCTTC. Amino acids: CASRGTGTRHEQFF.

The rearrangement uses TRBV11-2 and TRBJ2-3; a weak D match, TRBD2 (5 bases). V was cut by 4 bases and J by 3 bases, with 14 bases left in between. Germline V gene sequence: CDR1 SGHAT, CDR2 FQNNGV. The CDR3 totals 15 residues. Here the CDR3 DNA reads TGTGCCAGCAGCTCATCCCGTCGGGGTACAGATACGCAGTATTTT. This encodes CASSSSRRGTDTQYF.

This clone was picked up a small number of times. Here the CDR3 reads CASSITGSGEQFF. The CDR3 DNA reads TGTGCCAGCAGCATAACAGGGTCTGGGGAGCAGTTCTTC. The chain employs TRBV5-5 and TRBJ2-1; D is perhaps TRBD1 (6 bases). Germline values: CDR1 SGHKS, CDR2 YYEKEE (reference sequence). The CDR3 runs to 13 residues. V dropped 4 bases and J dropped 10 bases, with 15 bases sitting between them.

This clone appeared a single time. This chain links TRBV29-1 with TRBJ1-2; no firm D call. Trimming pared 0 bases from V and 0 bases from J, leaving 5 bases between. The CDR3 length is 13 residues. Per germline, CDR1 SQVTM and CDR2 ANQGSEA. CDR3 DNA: TGCAGCGTTGAAGAACAACCTAACTATGGCTACACCTTC. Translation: CSVEEQPNYGYTF.

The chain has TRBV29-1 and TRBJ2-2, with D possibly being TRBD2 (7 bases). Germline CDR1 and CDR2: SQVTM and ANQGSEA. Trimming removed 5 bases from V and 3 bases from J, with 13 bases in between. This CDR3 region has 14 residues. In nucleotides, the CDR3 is TGCAGCGTTAGTCGAGGGGGGGACACCGGGGAGCTGTTTTTT. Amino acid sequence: CSVSRGGDTGELFF.